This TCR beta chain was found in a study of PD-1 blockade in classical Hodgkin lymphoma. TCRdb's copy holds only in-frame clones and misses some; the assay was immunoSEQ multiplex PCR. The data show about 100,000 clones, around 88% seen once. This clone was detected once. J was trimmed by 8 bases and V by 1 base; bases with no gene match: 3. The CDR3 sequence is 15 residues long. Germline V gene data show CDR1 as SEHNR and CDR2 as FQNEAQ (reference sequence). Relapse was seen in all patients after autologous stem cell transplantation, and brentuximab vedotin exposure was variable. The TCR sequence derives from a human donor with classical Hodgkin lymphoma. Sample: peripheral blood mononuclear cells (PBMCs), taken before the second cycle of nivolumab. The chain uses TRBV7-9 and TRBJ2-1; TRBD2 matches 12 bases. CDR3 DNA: TGTGCCAGCAGCTTAGTGACTAGCGGGGGAGATGAGCAGTTCTTC. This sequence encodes CASSLVTSGGDEQFF.